Reported below is one T cell receptor (beta chain). Profiling relied on immunoSEQ multiplex PCR, and the TCRdb table lists in-frame clones only, not all of them. The sample records about 44,000 clones, over 75% being singletons. This sample is part of a study of T cell changes during pregnancy in multiple sclerosis. Trimming took 3 bases from V and 6 from J, leaving 16 bases between them. The CDR3 runs to 14 residues. CDR1 and CDR2 (germline): SGHRS, YFSETQ. Sequenced here: CD4+ T cells from peripheral blood mononuclear cells, sampled before pregnancy. The chain has TRBV5-1 and TRBJ2-7, with D possibly TRBD1 on 6 matching bases. This sequence was found in a female donor with multiple sclerosis, enrolled in a pregnancy study. This CDR3 is CASSYTGIAGEQYF. CDR3 coding DNA: TGCGCCAGCAGCTACACAGGGATAGCCGGCGAGCAGTACTTC.